The T cell receptor beta chain under discussion was sequenced for a study of vaccination and CD4 T cells after COVID-19. Per germline, CDR1 MNHEY and CDR2 SVGEGT. The CDR3 is 12 residues long. Trimming removed 4 bases at V and 2 bases at J, with 6 bases between. MiXCR was run by TCRdb on the PCR reads, yielding one entry per CDR3 protein. The sample has about 21,000 distinct CDR3 sequences; under 75% are singletons. This receptor was identified in a human donor who had recovered from COVID-19. This chain links TRBV6-2 or TRBV6-3 with TRBJ2-7, with D unresolved. The sequencing used CD4+ T cells from blood, collected before SARS-CoV-2 vaccination. CDR3 bases: TGTGCCAGCAGTTCCCCCACCTACGAGCAGTACTTC. This translates into CASSSPTYEQYF.